The sample holds a few counts of the clone carrying this T cell receptor (beta chain). This sample stems from a study of shared T cell receptors in the human thymus. The V gene's germline CDR1 is SEHNR and CDR2 FQNEAQ (reference sequence). There are 11 residues in the CDR3. V was trimmed by 5 bases and J by 9 bases, leaving 8 bases between them. Some clones are missing from TCRdb's copy, which holds only in-frame ones; the method was immunoSEQ multiplex PCR. The data hold 450,000 to 650,000 clones, with approximately 80% observed a single time. These same data were also listed under a study on human thymus T cells.

This receptor was identified in a boy in the first two years of life with a congenital heart defect. The rearrangement uses TRBV7-9 and TRBJ2-1; D is uncertain. Sequenced material: thymocytes. The CDR3 spells CASSPPSEQFF. CDR3 nucleotides: TGTGCCAGCAGCCCCCCCAGTGAGCAGTTCTTC.